Described below is a single T cell receptor (beta chain) sequence and its context. No antigen is known for it. This entry is derived from a study of cytomegalovirus exposure and HLA in healthy donors. The study, taken as a whole, reports: Reports described diagnosis of cytomegalovirus status by the classifier as highly specific and sensitive. Most CMV-associated TCR beta chains appeared HLA-restricted in a later analysis.

Primers included in the PCR were 60 Vbeta and 13 Jbeta primers. The repertoire was sequenced with immunoSEQ multiplex PCR; TCRdb's copy has only in-frame clones and lacks some. Of approximately 100,000 clones listed, more than 75% are singletons. The V and J ends lost 4 bases and 3 bases, in that order; junction bases with no gene match: 3. Germline lookup yields CDR1 SGDLS and CDR2 YYNGEE. The CDR3 sequence is 13 residues long. Input material: PBMCs. The chain couples TRBV9 to TRBJ2-5; 7 bases align to TRBD1. The receptor was derived from a woman between 18 and 29 years old in good health and CMV-seropositive. The CDR3: CASSSGQKETQYF. For the CDR3, the DNA is TGTGCCAGCAGCTCGGGACAGAAAGAGACCCAGTACTTC.